This TCR beta chain was identified in a study of cytomegalovirus exposure and HLA in healthy donors. Overall study results and limits: The dataset shows that most TCR sequences were rare, while some public TCRs occurred in many donors. The study designated about 160 TCR beta chains cytomegalovirus-associated.

CDR3 length: 14 amino acids. Germline assignment: CDR1 SGHRS and CDR2 YFSETQ. Trimming removed 1 base from V and 7 bases from J, with 14 bases in between. Note on this clone: Its specificity is not known.

Assay: immunoSEQ multiplex PCR; the TCRdb copy retains only in-frame clones and omits some. The sample carries 150,000 or so clones, about 82% recorded once. The source is a human donor in good health. Specimen: PBMCs. The chain recombines TRBV5-1 with TRBJ1-2; perhaps TRBD1 as D (5 bases). This CDR3 is CASSLSVGGSGYTF. CDR3 nucleotide sequence: TGCGCCAGCAGCTTGTCGGTGGGGGGGTCTGGCTACACCTTC.